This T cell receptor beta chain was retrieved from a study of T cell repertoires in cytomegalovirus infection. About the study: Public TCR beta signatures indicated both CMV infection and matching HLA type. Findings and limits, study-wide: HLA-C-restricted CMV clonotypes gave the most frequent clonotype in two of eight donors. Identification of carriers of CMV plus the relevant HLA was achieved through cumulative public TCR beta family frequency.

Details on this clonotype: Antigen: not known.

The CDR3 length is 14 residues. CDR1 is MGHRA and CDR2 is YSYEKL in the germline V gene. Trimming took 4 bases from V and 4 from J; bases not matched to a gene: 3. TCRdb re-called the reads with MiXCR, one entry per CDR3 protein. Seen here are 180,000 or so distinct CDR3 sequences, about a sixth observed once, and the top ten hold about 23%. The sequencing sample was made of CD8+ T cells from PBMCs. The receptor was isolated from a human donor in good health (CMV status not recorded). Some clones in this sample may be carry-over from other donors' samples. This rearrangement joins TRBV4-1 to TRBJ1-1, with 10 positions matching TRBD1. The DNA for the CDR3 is TGCGCCAGCAGCCTACGGGACAGGGGCACTGAAGCTTTCTTT. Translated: CASSLRDRGTEAFF.